These 20 T cell receptor beta chains came from one sample sequenced in a study of PD-1 blockade in mismatch repair-deficient tumors. Sequencing used immunoSEQ multiplex PCR; TCRdb keeps in-frame clones, though not all of them. The sample records 75,000 to 80,000 clones, roughly 80% being singletons. The material was peripheral blood, obtained 44 weeks after starting pembrolizumab. These receptors all stem from an adult with mismatch repair-deficient cancer.

The chain is built from TRBV15 and TRBJ2-7; 8 bases map to TRBD1. The CDR3 has 13 residues. V gave up 3 bases and J gave up 6 bases; unmatched junction bases: 4. The germline CDR1 and CDR2 sequences are LNHNV and YYDKDF (reference sequence). For the CDR3, the DNA is TGTGCCACCAGCAGGACAGGGGCTTTCGAGCAGTACTTC. Residues: CATSRTGAFEQYF. The full variable domain, its missing parts supplied by reference TRBV15 and TRBJ2-7, is DAMVIQNPRYQVTQFGKPVTLSCSQTLNHNVMYWYQQKSSQAPKLLFHYYDKDFNNEADTPDNFQSRRPNTSFCFLDIRSPGLGDTAMYLCATSRTGAFEQYFGPGTRLTVT.

V gene TRBV5-4 combines with J gene TRBJ2-7; tentative D call: TRBD1 (5 bases). In germline, CDR1 is SGHNT, CDR2 YYREEE (reference sequence). Between the trimmed V and J ends, which lost 3 bases and 7 bases, there was a span of 14 bases. This CDR3 is 13 amino acids long. The CDR3 sequence: CASSSPDSPEQYF. The CDR3 DNA reads as TGTGCCAGCAGCTCTCCCGACAGTCCTGAGCAGTACTTC. Full variable domain (remainder filled in from reference TRBV5-4 and TRBJ2-7): ETGVTQSPTHLIKTRGQQVTLRCSSQSGHNTVSWYQQALGQGPQFIFQYYREEENGRGNFPPRFSGLQFPNYSSELNVNALELDDSALYLCASSSPDSPEQYFGPGTRLTVT.

This clone was counted ten times or more. The rearrangement uses TRBV27 and TRBJ1-1, with D uncertain. The V end was cut by 4 bases, the J end by 10 bases, with 7 bases between. CDR3 length: 10 residues. Germline V lookup: CDR1 MNHEY, CDR2 SMNVEV (reference sequence). CDR3 nucleotide sequence: TGTGCCAGCAGTTCCAGGAGAGCTTTCTTT. Protein sequence: CASSSRRAFF.

This rearrangement joins TRBV29-1 to TRBJ2-3; 8 nucleotides match TRBD1. The CDR3 has 15 residues. Germline V lookup: CDR1 SQVTM, CDR2 ANQGSEA. The junction had 9 bases not matched to a gene; V was cut back by 5 bases and J by 2 bases. CDR3 nucleotides: TGCAGCGTTAGGTTCGGGACAGGATTCACAGATACGCAGTATTTT. The encoded protein is CSVRFGTGFTDTQYF.

The chain links TRBV7-9 to TRBJ2-7; D gene unclear. The V end was cut by 6 bases, the J end by 2 bases, with 8 bases between. The germline V gene encodes CDR1 SEHNR and CDR2 FQNEAQ (reference sequence). This CDR3 spans 12 amino acids. In DNA, the CDR3 is TGTGCCAGCAGTCGATATACCTACGAGCAGTACTTC. Protein sequence: CASSRYTYEQYF.

The sample holds a few counts of this clone. The chain uses TRBV11-2 and TRBJ2-5, with 8 bases that match TRBD2. J was trimmed by 1 base and V by 7 bases; bases with no gene match: 11. The CDR3 has 16 residues. Germline V gene lookup returns CDR1 SGHAT and CDR2 FQNNGV. In nucleotides, the CDR3 is TGTGCCAGCACTAAGGGGAATAGCGGGGCCCAAGAGACCCAGTACTTC. Translated, it gives CASTKGNSGAQETQYF. Based on the CDR3 plus reference TRBV11-2 and TRBJ2-5, the full variable domain is EAGVAQSPRYKIIEKRQSVAFWCNPISGHATLYWYQQILGQGPKLLIQFQNNGVVDDSQLPKDRFSAERLKGVDSTLKIQPAKLEDSAVYLCASTKGNSGAQETQYFGPGTRLLVL.

The V and J genes are TRBV11-1 and TRBJ2-7; 8 nucleotides agree with TRBD1. Germline V gene sequence: CDR1 SGHAT, CDR2 FQDESV (reference sequence). CDR3 length: 15 amino acids. V was clipped by 5 bases and J by 0 bases; unmatched bases: 6. CDR3 amino acids: CASSPWGQASYEQYF. The CDR3 coding sequence is TGTGCCAGCAGCCCATGGGGACAGGCCTCCTACGAGCAGTACTTC.

The chain employs TRBV9 and TRBJ2-1; 9 nucleotides align to TRBD2. V was pared by 0 bases and J by 6 bases, with 7 bases of the junction left unmatched. The germline V gene encodes CDR1 SGDLS and CDR2 YYNGEE. The CDR3 has 16 amino acids. The CDR3 protein is CASSVDGSGSFNEQFF. CDR3 nucleotides: TGTGCCAGCAGCGTAGACGGTAGCGGGAGTTTCAATGAGCAGTTCTTC.

The chain has TRBV10-3 and TRBJ1-2; 7 bases line up with TRBD1. The germline V gene has CDR1 ENHRY and CDR2 SYGVKD. V trimming: 4 bases; J trimming: 3 bases; junction bases outside the gene matches: 5. This CDR3 region has 14 residues. The CDR3 sequence is CAISATGLDYGYTF. The DNA of the CDR3 is TGTGCCATCAGTGCGACAGGGCTTGACTATGGCTACACCTTC.

This clone was found a few times. CDR3 coding DNA: TGTGCCAGCAGCTTATCGCGGGGATGGTACGAGCAGTACTTC. It translates to CASSLSRGWYEQYF. V and J are TRBV7-9 and TRBJ2-7, with a possible D match to TRBD2 (6 bases). V was cut by 2 bases and J by 4 bases, with 12 bases left in between. The CDR3 is made up of 14 amino acids. Germline assignment: CDR1 SEHNR and CDR2 FQNEAQ (reference sequence).

V and J are TRBV7-6 and TRBJ2-5, with 8 positions matching TRBD1. This CDR3 spans 14 amino acids. Germline CDR1 SGHVS, CDR2 FNYEAQ. J gave up 1 base and V 6 bases, and 4 bases lay outside the gene matches. The CDR3 loop reads CASSFTGGQETQYF. The CDR3 coding sequence is TGTGCCAGCAGTTTCACAGGGGGCCAAGAGACCCAGTACTTC.

J is TRBJ1-1 and V is TRBV12-5; 12 positions match TRBD1. Germline assignment: CDR1 LGHNT and CDR2 FRNRAP. V was pared by 3 bases and J by 6 bases, with 8 bases of the junction left unmatched. The CDR3 has 16 residues. In nucleotides, the CDR3 is TGTGCTAGTGGTTTTTCAACCGGGACAGGGGGCCCTGAAGCTTTCTTT. Protein sequence: CASGFSTGTGGPEAFF.

This chain links TRBV27 with TRBJ2-1, with D possibly TRBD2 on 6 matching bases. The CDR3 sequence is 15 residues long. V gave up 9 bases and J gave up 7 bases, with 22 bases separating them. CDR1 is MNHEY, CDR2 SMNVEV, per germline (reference sequence). The CDR3: CASSRHGSTQNEQFF. The CDR3 nucleotides are TGTGCCAGTAGTAGACACGGGAGTACTCAGAATGAGCAGTTCTTC.

This chain uses TRBV19 with TRBJ1-5; weak D call: TRBD1 (5 bases). The CDR3 runs 16 residues. Trimming pared 8 bases from V and 1 base from J, leaving 18 bases between. Germline loops: CDR1 LNHDA, CDR2 SQIVND (reference sequence). The DNA for the CDR3 is TGTGCCAGTCTACGCCGGGGGGGATCGAGCAATCAGCCCCAGCATTTT. Translation: CASLRRGGSSNQPQHF.

In the case of this clone: Other DNA sequences in this sample translate to the same CDR3. The gene calls are TRBV2 and TRBJ2-6; D might be TRBD1 (5 bases). Germline assignment: CDR1 SNHLY and CDR2 FYNNEI. Trimming pared 3 bases from V and 2 bases from J, leaving 8 bases between. CDR3 length: 15 residues. The CDR3 nucleotides read TGTGCCAGCAGTGATCTAGGGGCTGGGGCCAACGTCCTGACTTTC. Protein: CASSDLGAGANVLTF.

This chain links TRBV30 with TRBJ1-2; TRBD1 aligns across 9 bases. Germline V CDR1 and CDR2: GTSNPN, SVGIG (reference sequence). The CDR3 extends over 13 amino acids. J gave up 7 bases and V 4 bases, and 7 bases lay outside the gene matches. CDR3 in amino acids: CAWKQQGALGYTF. The CDR3 DNA follows: TGTGCCTGGAAACAACAGGGGGCCCTTGGCTACACCTTC.

The chain has TRBV6-9 and TRBJ2-7; possibly TRBD1 for D (6 bases). Germline loops: CDR1 MNHGY, CDR2 SVAAGI. The CDR3 covers 16 residues. The germline V and J ends were trimmed by 7 bases and 4 bases, with 23 bases remaining between them. The CDR3 protein is CASNLESAGTPYEQYF. Written as DNA, the CDR3 is TGTGCCAGCAACCTAGAGTCGGCAGGGACACCTTACGAGCAGTACTTC.

The gene calls are TRBV2 and TRBJ2-1, with 7 bases that match TRBD1. V gave up 4 bases and J gave up 4 bases; unmatched junction bases: 4. The germline gives CDR1 SNHLY, CDR2 FYNNEI. The CDR3 sequence is 14 residues long. The DNA of the CDR3 is TGTGCCAGCAGTGTAGGGGACAGATACAATGAGCAGTTCTTC. It specifies CASSVGDRYNEQFF.

This chain connects TRBV6-1 to TRBJ2-1, with 12 bases aligning to TRBD2. CDR1 MNHNS and CDR2 SASEGT come from the germline V gene. CDR3 size: 17 residues. V gave up 2 bases and J gave up 0 bases; unmatched junction bases: 2. CDR3 sequence (DNA): TGTGCCAGCAGTGAACTAGCGGGAGGGCCCTCCTACAATGAGCAGTTCTTC. As protein: CASSELAGGPSYNEQFF.

This chain joins TRBV5-4 and TRBJ2-5; D might be TRBD1 or TRBD2, each matching 5 bases. Germline V lookup: CDR1 SGHNT, CDR2 YYREEE (reference sequence). V was shortened by 5 bases and J by 4 bases, with 24 bases between the two germline ends. CDR3 length: 17 amino acids. CDR3 sequence (DNA): TGTGCCAGCAGTAAAGGTCCCCTGGGACCTACGGGAGAGACCCAGTACTTC. Translated: CASSKGPLGPTGETQYF. Complete variable domain (other parts from reference TRBV5-4 and TRBJ2-5): ETGVTQSPTHLIKTRGQQVTLRCSSQSGHNTVSWYQQALGQGPQFIFQYYREEENGRGNFPPRFSGLQFPNYSSELNVNALELDDSALYLCASSKGPLGPTGETQYFGPGTRLLVL.